One and the same sample provided the 19 T cell receptor beta chains below, sequenced in a study of shared T cell receptors in the human thymus. TCRdb's table, derived via immunoSEQ multiplex PCR, lists solely in-frame clones and lacks some. This sample yields roughly 710,000 clones, of which over 75% are seen a single time; 0.0095% to 0.013% belongs to the top ten. These sequences were also reported in another study, on human thymus T cells.

Sequenced sample: thymocytes. These receptors all come from a girl younger than two with a congenital heart defect.

This clone was seen a few times. CDR3 residues: CATSRDRQGSSNTEAFF. DNA of the CDR3: TGTGCCACCAGCAGAGATCGACAGGGGTCCTCGAACACTGAAGCTTTCTTT. J is TRBJ1-1 and V is TRBV15; the match to TRBD1 covers 8 bases. The J segment lost 1 base and the V segment lost 0 bases, leaving 7 bases of the junction unmatched. The CDR3 has 17 residues. Germline V gives CDR1 LNHNV, CDR2 YYDKDF (reference sequence).

As concerns this clone: The same CDR3 is also encoded by other DNA sequences in this sample. The chain has TRBV19 and TRBJ1-5, with D possibly being TRBD1 (5 bases). The V end lost 2 bases, the J end lost 0 bases, and 8 bases lay between the germline ends. The germline V gene encodes CDR1 LNHDA and CDR2 SQIVND (reference sequence). This CDR3 is built from 15 residues. The CDR3 protein is CASSIQGYSNQPQHF. The CDR3 DNA reads as TGTGCCAGTAGTATACAGGGTTATAGCAATCAGCCCCAGCATTTT. The whole variable domain, remainder taken from reference TRBV19 and TRBJ1-5, is DGGITQSPKYLFRKEGQNVTLSCEQNLNHDAMYWYRQDPGQGLRLIYYSQIVNDFQKGDIAEGYSVSREKKESFPLTVTSAQKNPTAFYLCASSIQGYSNQPQHFGDGTRLSIL.

The chain couples TRBV5-6 to TRBJ1-5; D is unresolved. CDR3 length: 15 amino acids. V lost 3 bases, J lost 4 bases, and 14 bases lay in between. Germline assignment: CDR1 SGHDT and CDR2 YYEEEE. The CDR3 DNA is TGTGCCAGCAGCTCTCGAAAGCGTAAGAATCAGCCCCAGCATTTT. Its translation: CASSSRKRKNQPQHF.

The chain is built from TRBV9 and TRBJ1-5; 9 positions agree with TRBD1. Germline CDR1 reads SGDLS; CDR2 reads YYNGEE. CDR3 length equals 15 residues. After removal of 0 bases from V and 3 bases from J, the junction contained 1 base not matched to a gene. CDR3 nucleotide sequence: TGTGCCAGCAGCGTAGGGACAGGGGACAATCAGCCCCAGCATTTT. The encoded protein is CASSVGTGDNQPQHF.

The chain is built from TRBV11-2 and TRBJ2-5, with TRBD1 identical over 7 bases. V was pared by 5 bases and J by 1 base, with 13 bases of the junction left unmatched. From germline, CDR1 is SGHAT and CDR2 FQNNGV. CDR3 length: 17 amino acids. CDR3: CASSPSRTGQIQETQYF. The CDR3 DNA follows: TGTGCCAGCAGCCCGAGTAGGACGGGACAGATCCAAGAGACCCAGTACTTC.

The gene calls are TRBV15 and TRBJ1-3; D call uncertain. Germline V gives CDR1 LNHNV, CDR2 YYDKDF (reference sequence). This CDR3 is 13 amino acids long. Between the trimmed V and J ends, which lost 5 bases and 9 bases, there was a span of 14 bases. CDR3: CATSSNRSGTIYF. CDR3 nucleotide sequence: TGTGCCACCAGCTCGAATAGGTCGGGCACCATATATTTT.

The chain has TRBV7-6 and TRBJ2-7; tentative D call: TRBD1 (5 bases). Trimming removed 5 bases at V and 2 bases at J, with 13 bases between. Germline V lookup: CDR1 SGHVS, CDR2 FNYEAQ. This CDR3 contains 14 residues. The CDR3 bases are TGTGCCAGCAGCGCCCTTACAGGTCCCTACGAGCAGTACTTC. This encodes CASSALTGPYEQYF. The variable domain in full, completed from reference TRBV7-6 and TRBJ2-7, reads GAGVSQSPRYKVTKRGQDVALRCDPISGHVSLYWYRQALGQGPEFLTYFNYEAQQDKSGLPNDRFSAERPEGSISTLTIQRTEQRDSAMYRCASSALTGPYEQYFGPGTRLTVT.

Here the CDR3 reads CASSCGGNQPQHF. DNA for the CDR3: TGTGCCAGCAGTTGCGGAGGCAATCAGCCCCAGCATTTT. The chain joins TRBV2 to TRBJ1-5, with unresolved D. V was shortened by 5 bases and J by 2 bases, with 7 bases between the two germline ends. Germline CDR1 reads SNHLY; CDR2 reads FYNNEI. This CDR3 contains 13 residues.

The chain has TRBV2 and TRBJ2-3; 8 positions match TRBD2. V lost 8 bases, J lost 5 bases, and 3 bases stayed unmatched. CDR1 and CDR2 from the germline V gene are SNHLY and FYNNEI. The CDR3 spans 12 residues. CDR3 nucleotides: TGTGCCAGCGGGCTAGCGGGAGATACGCAGTATTTT. It encodes CASGLAGDTQYF.

The V and J genes are TRBV5-5 and TRBJ1-4; D uncertain. Per germline, CDR1 SGHKS and CDR2 YYEKEE (reference sequence). CDR3 length: 13 amino acids. The germline V and J ends were trimmed by 7 bases and 2 bases, with 9 bases remaining between them. The CDR3 DNA reads TGTGCCAGCTCCCCCGGGACTAATGAAAAACTGTTTTTT. Translated: CASSPGTNEKLFF.

The chain carries TRBV5-1 and TRBJ2-3; 9 positions agree with TRBD2. In germline, CDR1 is SGHRS, CDR2 YFSETQ. The CDR3 contains 15 residues. V gave up 1 base and J gave up 4 bases; unmatched junction bases: 4. CDR3 sequence (DNA): TGCGCCAGCAGCTTGCTGAGCGGGGGGCCAGATACGCAGTATTTT. Protein sequence: CASSLLSGGPDTQYF.

The chain is built from TRBV2 and TRBJ1-1; weak D call: TRBD1 (5 bases). The CDR3 length is 13 residues. V shed 10 bases and J shed 4 bases, with 16 bases lying between them. The germline CDR1 and CDR2 sequences are SNHLY and FYNNEI. CDR3 loop: CATFRDSTTEAFF. CDR3 nucleotides: TGTGCCACCTTCAGGGATTCTACCACTGAAGCTTTCTTT.

The rearrangement uses TRBV11-2 and TRBJ2-7; D is undetermined. The CDR3 runs 16 residues. The germline CDR1 and CDR2 sequences are SGHAT and FQNNGV. V gave up 1 base and J gave up 0 bases, with 13 bases separating them. This chain's CDR3 is CASSLASPPSSYEQYF. The CDR3 DNA is TGTGCCAGCAGCTTAGCGTCCCCTCCTAGCTCCTACGAGCAGTACTTC.

The J gene is TRBJ2-1, the V gene TRBV28, with D tentatively TRBD1 (6 bases). The CDR3 totals 15 residues. Germline V gene lookup returns CDR1 MDHEN and CDR2 SYDVKM. V was cut by 5 bases and J by 6 bases, with 17 bases left in between. As DNA, the CDR3 is TGTGCCAGCAGTACCTCGGGAACAGGGTCCAATGAGCAGTTCTTC. Protein product: CASSTSGTGSNEQFF.

The rearrangement links TRBV27 to TRBJ1-6, with a possible D match to TRBD1 (5 bases). Trimming stripped 6 bases from V and 4 bases from J, with 10 bases between. This CDR3 is 14 amino acids long. Germline loops: CDR1 MNHEY, CDR2 SMNVEV (reference sequence). This chain's CDR3 is CASSVGLYNSPLHF. The CDR3, as DNA: TGTGCCAGCAGCGTGGGACTTTATAATTCACCCCTCCACTTT.

This chain links TRBV11-2 with TRBJ1-3; D not resolved. The CDR3 runs 17 residues. Germline V gene data show CDR1 as SGHAT and CDR2 as FQNNGV. V lost 0 bases to trimming and J lost 0 bases, with 12 bases between them. The CDR3 sequence is CASSLDQRESSGNTIYF. The CDR3 DNA reads TGTGCCAGCAGCTTAGATCAGCGCGAGAGCTCTGGAAACACCATATATTTT.

The genes are TRBV4-1 and TRBJ2-3, with 9 nucleotides matching TRBD2. This CDR3 has 16 amino acids. Germline CDR1 is MGHRA and CDR2 is YSYEKL. The trim removed 1 base at V and 4 bases at J, leaving 6 bases unmatched. In DNA, the CDR3 is TGCGCCAGCAGCCAAGCCCTAGCGGGGAGGGCAGATACGCAGTATTTT. Encoded protein: CASSQALAGRADTQYF.

In this sample, this clone turned up once. This chain links TRBV5-8 with TRBJ2-5; a possible D gene is TRBD1 (5 bases). The germline V gene encodes CDR1 SGHTS and CDR2 YDEGEE. The CDR3 covers 9 residues. Deletions cut 8 bases from V and 12 bases from J, with 11 bases between. Here the CDR3 DNA reads TGTGCCAGTCTGTTACAGGAGTACTTC. Amino acids: CASLLQEYF.

The rearrangement joins TRBV7-8 to TRBJ1-2; 7 bases agree with TRBD1. CDR3 length: 15 amino acids. Germline-derived CDR1 and CDR2 are SGHVS and FQNEAQ. The V gene end was trimmed by 5 bases and the J gene end by 0 bases; junction bases not matched to a gene: 6. CDR3 DNA sequence: TGTGCCAGCAGCCCGGGACAGCTCCCTAACTATGGCTACACCTTC. It encodes CASSPGQLPNYGYTF.